Shown below are 24 T cell receptor beta chains from a single sample sequenced in a study of cytomegalovirus exposure and HLA in healthy donors. The PCR employed 60 Vbeta primers together with 13 Jbeta primers. Sequencing used immunoSEQ multiplex PCR; TCRdb keeps in-frame clones, though not all of them. Of about 120,000 clones in the sample, less than 80% are singletons; the top ten hold 11%. Sequencing used PBMCs. Receptors were obtained from a woman in her 50s in good health and CMV-seropositive.

The chain joins TRBV6-5 to TRBJ1-3, with a tentative D call TRBD1 (5 bases). V shed 0 bases and J shed 1 base, with 10 bases lying between them. The CDR3 spans 16 residues. Germline V gene data show CDR1 as MNHEY and CDR2 as SVGAGI. This chain's CDR3 is CASSYSRGSSGNTIYF. The DNA for the CDR3 is TGTGCCAGCAGTTACTCAAGGGGCTCTTCTGGAAACACCATATATTTT.

The chain employs TRBV15 and TRBJ1-4, with a weak D call TRBD1 (5 bases). Between the trimmed V and J ends, which lost 3 bases and 8 bases, there was a span of 16 bases. Germline CDR1 is LNHNV and CDR2 is YYDKDF (reference sequence). There are 15 residues in the CDR3. The CDR3 bases are TGTGCCACCAGCAGGGGGACTCCAAACGTAGAAAAACTGTTTTTT. This gives the protein CATSRGTPNVEKLFF.

Written as DNA, the CDR3 is TGTGCCAGCAGTGCACAGGGCTACGGCTACACCTTC. The encoded protein is CASSAQGYGYTF. The V gene is TRBV6-1, the J gene TRBJ1-2; tentatively, D is TRBD1 (6 bases). The CDR3 is made up of 12 amino acids. The germline V gene encodes CDR1 MNHNS and CDR2 SASEGT. Trimming cost V 4 bases and J 8 bases, with 11 bases left between them.

This chain uses TRBV4-2 with TRBJ2-1; 7 bases fit TRBD1. CDR3 size: 16 residues. Trimming removed 1 base from V and 7 bases from J; junction bases left unmatched: 10. The germline CDR1 and CDR2 sequences are LGHNA and YNFKEQ. For the CDR3, the DNA is TGTGCCAGCAGCCAAGTGGGGCCCGGGACAGTAAATGAGCAGTTCTTC. As protein: CASSQVGPGTVNEQFF.

The chain is built from TRBV9 and TRBJ2-6, with D possibly TRBD1 on 6 matching bases. CDR1 and CDR2 (germline): SGDLS, YYNGEE. The CDR3 extends over 21 amino acids. The V end was cut by 4 bases, the J end by 4 bases, with 30 bases between. The CDR3 protein is CASSFSSWGQEGLSGANVLTF. CDR3 coding DNA: TGTGCCAGCAGCTTTAGTAGTTGGGGACAAGAAGGGTTAAGCGGGGCCAACGTCCTGACTTTC.

The count of this clone is one. The V gene is TRBV29-1, the J gene TRBJ2-3; 7 bases fit TRBD1. Germline trimming cut 4 bases from V and 0 bases from J; bases unmatched to any gene: 7. The CDR3 is 15 residues long. The germline V gene encodes CDR1 SQVTM and CDR2 ANQGSEA. CDR3 protein: CSVAGTAASTDTQYF. CDR3 DNA sequence: TGCAGCGTTGCAGGGACAGCGGCTAGCACAGATACGCAGTATTTT.

CDR3 residues: CASRRTENTGELFF. The CDR3 bases are TGTGCCAGCAGAAGGACTGAAAACACCGGGGAGCTGTTTTTT. The chain uses TRBV6-5 and TRBJ2-2, with D possibly being TRBD2 (5 bases). The CDR3 extends over 14 amino acids. V was trimmed by 6 bases and J by 2 bases, leaving 10 bases between them. Germline CDR1 is MNHEY and CDR2 is SVGAGI.

The rearrangement links TRBV28 to TRBJ1-2; tentative D call: TRBD1 (5 bases). In germline, CDR1 is MDHEN, CDR2 SYDVKM. V was trimmed by 5 bases and J by 7 bases, leaving 17 bases between them. The CDR3 is made up of 14 amino acids. CDR3 DNA sequence: TGTGCCAGCAGTCCCTTGGGGGAGGGATTTGGCTACACCTTC. It codes for CASSPLGEGFGYTF.

This chain joins TRBV6-6 and TRBJ2-4, with D tentatively TRBD2 (6 bases). The CDR3 sequence is 16 residues long. CDR1 is MNHNY and CDR2 is SVGAGI in the germline V gene (reference sequence). V was pared by 0 bases and J by 0 bases, with 9 bases between. This chain's CDR3 is CASSYSGGLAKNIQYF. The DNA of the CDR3 is TGTGCCAGCAGTTACTCTGGAGGGCTAGCCAAAAACATTCAGTACTTC.

The genes are TRBV4-3 and TRBJ2-2; no clear D gene. The CDR3 length is 13 residues. Germline V lookup: CDR1 LGHNA, CDR2 YSLEER. V lost 0 bases and J 7 bases, leaving 6 bases between the germline ends. This chain's CDR3 is CASSQDRSGELFF. The CDR3 DNA follows: TGCGCCAGCAGCCAAGATCGTAGCGGGGAGCTGTTTTTT.

The chain combines TRBV4-1 with TRBJ2-5; D might be TRBD1 (5 bases). The V end was cut by 4 bases, the J end by 0 bases, with 18 bases between. Germline assignment: CDR1 MGHRA and CDR2 YSYEKL. The CDR3 has 17 amino acids. The CDR3: CASSPYWGRTNQETQYF. For the CDR3, the DNA is TGCGCCAGCAGCCCCTACTGGGGCAGGACCAACCAAGAGACCCAGTACTTC.

The genes are TRBV11-2 and TRBJ1-3; D gene ambiguous. CDR3 size: 13 residues. The germline gives CDR1 SGHAT, CDR2 FQNNGV. V lost 0 bases to trimming and J lost 4 bases, with 4 bases between them. CDR3 loop: CASSLEQGNTIYF. DNA of the CDR3: TGTGCCAGCAGCTTAGAGCAGGGAAACACCATATATTTT.

The chain couples TRBV18 to TRBJ2-7; TRBD1 agrees at 8 bases. J gave up 3 bases and V 3 bases, and 4 bases lay outside the gene matches. CDR1 KGHSH and CDR2 LQKENI come from the germline V gene. The CDR3 consists of 14 residues. The CDR3, as DNA: TGTGCCAGCTCACCGGACAGGGCGGACTACGAGCAGTACTTC. Amino acid sequence: CASSPDRADYEQYF.

A few counts support this clone. The rearrangement uses TRBV10-3 and TRBJ1-2, with D tentatively TRBD1 (6 bases). The V gene lost 3 bases and the J gene lost 1 base, with 9 bases spanning the gap. Germline V gives CDR1 ENHRY, CDR2 SYGVKD. This CDR3 is built from 14 residues. The CDR3 is CAISDGQLNYGYTF. CDR3 sequence (DNA): TGTGCCATCAGTGACGGACAGCTTAACTATGGCTACACCTTC.

The chain employs TRBV7-2 and TRBJ1-1; the D is unclear. Germline assignment: CDR1 SGHTA and CDR2 FQGNSA. This CDR3 comprises 15 residues. Trimming removed 4 bases at V and 3 bases at J, with 15 bases between. The CDR3 here is CASSSWVGLDTEAFF. CDR3 DNA: TGTGCCAGCAGCTCTTGGGTCGGGTTAGACACTGAAGCTTTCTTT. Full variable domain (missing parts from reference TRBV7-2 and TRBJ1-1): GAGVSQSPSNKVTEKGKDVELRCDPISGHTALYWYRQSLGQGLEFLIYFQGNSAPDKSGLPSDRFSAERTGGSVSTLTIQRTQQEDSAVYLCASSSWVGLDTEAFFGQGTRLTVV.

This clone was counted only a few times. The chain employs TRBV4-2 and TRBJ1-1; D is unclear. V was pared by 1 base and J by 3 bases, with 15 bases between. The CDR3 totals 16 residues. The V gene's germline CDR1 is LGHNA and CDR2 YNFKEQ. The CDR3, as DNA: TGTGCCAGCAGCCAAGGTACCACCGCAGATGACACTGAAGCTTTCTTT. Amino acids: CASSQGTTADDTEAFF.

This chain uses TRBV18 with TRBJ2-1, with 11 positions matching TRBD2. Losses at the gene ends were 4 bases for V and 5 bases for J; bases not matched to a gene: 10. CDR3 size: 17 residues. Germline V gene data show CDR1 as KGHSH and CDR2 as LQKENI. CDR3 DNA: TGTGCCAGCTCACAAGGATGGGGACTAGCGGCAAACAATGAGCAGTTCTTC. Protein: CASSQGWGLAANNEQFF.

The rearrangement joins TRBV6-4 to TRBJ2-7, with D possibly matching TRBD2 (7 bases). CDR3 length equals 16 residues. V gave up 5 bases and J gave up 7 bases, with 24 bases separating them. CDR1 is MRHNA, CDR2 SNTAGT, per germline. The CDR3 DNA is TGTGCCAGCAGTCCGTCGGGGGGCTTGAGAAGTCGTGAGCAGTACTTC. This sequence encodes CASSPSGGLRSREQYF.

This clone was found once. V is TRBV18 and J is TRBJ1-1; 7 bases fit TRBD1. Germline V gives CDR1 KGHSH, CDR2 LQKENI. The CDR3 loop spans 14 amino acids. V gave up 0 bases and J gave up 7 bases; unmatched junction bases: 5. CDR3 amino acids: CASSPPVDRLEAFF. The CDR3 DNA follows: TGTGCCAGCTCACCACCGGTGGACAGGCTTGAAGCTTTCTTT. The variable domain in full, with the rest retrieved from reference TRBV18 and TRBJ1-1, is NAGVMQNPRHLVRRRGQEARLRCSPMKGHSHVYWYRQLPEEGLKFMVYLQKENIIDESGMPKERFSAEFPKEGPSILRIQQVVRGDSAAYFCASSPPVDRLEAFFGQGTRLTVV.

This chain joins TRBV9 and TRBJ2-1; 14 nucleotides agree with TRBD2. Germline V CDR1 and CDR2: SGDLS, YYNGEE. The CDR3 spans 18 residues. V lost 3 bases to trimming and J lost 0 bases; unmatched junction nucleotides: 5. CDR3 sequence reads: CASSGGLAGESSYNEQFF. The CDR3 DNA reads TGTGCCAGCAGCGGGGGACTAGCGGGGGAAAGCTCCTACAATGAGCAGTTCTTC.

This CDR3 reads CASSRGLGQLNTEAFF. The CDR3 nucleotides are TGTGCCAGCAGCCGGGGGCTGGGACAGTTGAACACTGAAGCTTTCTTT. The chain employs TRBV5-6 and TRBJ1-1; 7 positions agree with TRBD1. With V trimmed by 4 bases and J by 0 bases, 9 bases remained unmatched. Germline loops: CDR1 SGHDT, CDR2 YYEEEE. The CDR3 runs to 16 residues.

There are a few counts of this clone. The chain carries TRBV18 and TRBJ1-6; TRBD1 is a possible D gene (5 bases). The CDR3 runs to 12 residues. Germline V CDR1 and CDR2: KGHSH, LQKENI. V was shortened by 6 bases and J by 10 bases, with 10 bases between the two germline ends. The CDR3 nucleotides read TGTGCCAGCTCCGGAGGGGAATCACCCCTCCACTTT. Its translation is CASSGGESPLHF. Variable domain in full (rest from reference TRBV18 and TRBJ1-6): NAGVMQNPRHLVRRRGQEARLRCSPMKGHSHVYWYRQLPEEGLKFMVYLQKENIIDESGMPKERFSAEFPKEGPSILRIQQVVRGDSAAYFCASSGGESPLHFGNGTRLTVT.

This rearrangement joins TRBV7-2 to TRBJ2-1, with 8 bases matching TRBD2. The CDR3 consists of 17 residues. V shed 5 bases, J shed 8 bases, and the junction held 17 bases outside the gene matches. Germline CDR1 is SGHTA and CDR2 is FQGNSA. CDR3 nucleotide sequence: TGTGCCAGCAGCACCATACTTGTTGCGGGAGGCGGGCATGAGCAGTTCTTC. It specifies CASSTILVAGGGHEQFF.

The J gene is TRBJ2-7, the V gene TRBV5-8; possibly TRBD2 for D (5 bases). CDR1 is SGHTS, CDR2 YDEGEE, per germline. V was trimmed by 5 bases and J by 0 bases, leaving 6 bases between them. CDR3 length: 12 amino acids. The CDR3 region is CASRRDSYEQYF. CDR3 bases: TGTGCCAGCAGACGGGACTCCTACGAGCAGTACTTC.